This TCR beta chain came from a study of blood T cell repertoires in COVID-19. Profiled with immunoSEQ multiplex PCR; TCRdb holds only in-frame clones, not every one. This sample has hundreds of thousands of clones, with about 85% found just once. In germline, CDR1 is SGHTA, CDR2 FQGNSA. The V gene lost 2 bases and the J gene lost 2 bases, with 13 bases spanning the gap. The CDR3 is 15 residues long. Sequencing used peripheral blood. The TCR comes from a woman aged 80 or over with active or convalescent COVID-19. The chain uses TRBV7-2 and TRBJ2-7; possible D gene TRBD2, 6 bases. This chain's CDR3 is CASSLLRGTAYEQYF. As DNA, the CDR3 is TGTGCCAGCAGCTTATTACGGGGGACCGCCTACGAGCAGTACTTC.